The clone carrying this T cell receptor (beta chain) came up once. The sample originates from a study of blood T cell repertoires in COVID-19. Study information: COVID-19 samples, acute and convalescent, were from the United States, Italy and Spain.

The authors' processing: Estimation of nucleated cell counts relied on the amplification of reference gene primers. Method: immunoSEQ multiplex PCR; TCRdb's copy keeps in-frame clones and lacks some. V, J and clone size derive from that table, while D and trimming were established from the DNA sequence. The data show over 65,000 clones, with roughly 88% seen just once and around 1.3% held by the top ten. The CDR3 has 16 residues. The V segment lost 3 bases and the J segment 5 bases; nucleotides outside the gene matches: 8. Germline V gene sequence: CDR1 MDHEN, CDR2 SYDVKM. The chain has TRBV28 and TRBJ2-1; 9 bases fit TRBD1. The TCR originated in a woman in her sixties or seventies with acute or convalescent COVID-19. The sample taken for sequencing was peripheral blood. CDR3 residues: CASSFKIGTGNNEQFF. CDR3 nucleotide sequence: TGTGCCAGCAGTTTTAAAATCGGGACAGGGAACAATGAGCAGTTCTTC. Supplemented by reference TRBV28 and TRBJ2-1, the full variable domain reads DVKVTQSSRYLVKRTGEKVFLECVQDMDHENMFWYRQDPGLGLRLIYFSYDVKMKEKGDIPEGYSVSREKKERFSLILESASTNQTSMYLCASSFKIGTGNNEQFFGPGTRLTVL.